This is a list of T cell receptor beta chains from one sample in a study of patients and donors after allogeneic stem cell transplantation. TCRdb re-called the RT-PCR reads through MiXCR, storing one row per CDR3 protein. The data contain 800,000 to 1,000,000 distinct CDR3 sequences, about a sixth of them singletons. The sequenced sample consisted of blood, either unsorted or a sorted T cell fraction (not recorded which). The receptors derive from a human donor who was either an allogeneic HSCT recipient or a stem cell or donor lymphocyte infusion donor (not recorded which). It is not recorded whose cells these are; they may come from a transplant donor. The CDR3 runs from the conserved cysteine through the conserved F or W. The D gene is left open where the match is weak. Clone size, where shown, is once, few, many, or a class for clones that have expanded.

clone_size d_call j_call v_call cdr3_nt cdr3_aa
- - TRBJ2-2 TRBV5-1 TGCGCCAGCAGCTTCAAAGGGGATAACACCGGGGAGCTGTTTTTT CASSFKGDNTGELFF
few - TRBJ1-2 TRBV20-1 TGCAGTGCCAGAGTCCGGGTCAGAGGTGTCTATGGCTACACCTTC CSARVRVRGVYGYTF
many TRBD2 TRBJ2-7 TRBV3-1 TGTGCCAGCAGCCTCGGGACTAGCGGGATCTACGAGCAGTACTTC CASSLGTSGIYEQYF
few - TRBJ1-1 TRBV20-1 TGCAGTGCTAGAAAGTGGCAGGTCGGTAGCACTGAAGCTTTCTTT CSARKWQVGSTEAFF
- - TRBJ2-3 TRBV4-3 TGCGCCAGCAGCTCAGGGGCGAGTAACACAGATACGCAGTATTTT CASSSGASNTDTQYF
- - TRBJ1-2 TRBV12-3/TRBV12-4 TGTGCCAGCAGTTTAACCCCCTGGGGCAATGGCTACACCTTC CASSLTPWGNGYTF
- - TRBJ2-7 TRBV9 TGTGCCAGCAGCCCACACCTTGAGGGTACCTACGAGCAGTACTTC CASSPHLEGTYEQYF
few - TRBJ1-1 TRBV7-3 TGTGCCAGCAGACAGGTAGCGGGCACTGAAGCTTTCTTT CASRQVAGTEAFF
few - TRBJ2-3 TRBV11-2 TGTGCCAGCAGCTTTCCGAGCGCAGATACGCAGTATTTT CASSFPSADTQYF
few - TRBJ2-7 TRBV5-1 TGCGCCAGCAGCCTAGGACACAGGAGCTCCTACGAGCAGTACTTC CASSLGHRSSYEQYF
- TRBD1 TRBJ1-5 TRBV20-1 TGCAGTGCTAGAAAATACAGGGGGACTGGCAATCAGCCCCAGCATTTT CSARKYRGTGNQPQHF
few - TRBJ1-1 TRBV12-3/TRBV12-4 TGTGCCAGCAGTTCTTCCCGGACGGCAGGGGCCAGTGGAGGAACTGAAGCTTTCTTT CASSSSRTAGASGGTEAFF
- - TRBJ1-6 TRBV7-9 TGTGCCAGCAGCCGATCCGGGACTTGGGCCCTCCACTTT CASSRSGTWALHF
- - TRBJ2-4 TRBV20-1 TGCAGTGCTAGAGACCCCACCTCCGACCGGGACTTGAACATTCAGTACTTC CSARDPTSDRDLNIQYF
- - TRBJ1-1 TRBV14 TGTGCCAGCAGCCAAGGCGGGGATACGAACACTGAAGCTTTCTTT CASSQGGDTNTEAFF
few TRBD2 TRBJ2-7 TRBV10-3 TGTGCCATCAGTCCTGGGACTAGCGGGAGTTCCGAGCAGTACTTC CAISPGTSGSSEQYF
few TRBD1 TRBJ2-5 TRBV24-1 TGTGCCACCAGTGATTTCCCCGGGACAGGTCAAGAGACCCAGTACTTC CATSDFPGTGQETQYF
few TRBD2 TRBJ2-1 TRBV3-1 TGTGCCAGCAGCTCTTCGCAACTAGCGGGAGGCCCCAATGAGCAGTTCTTC CASSSSQLAGGPNEQFF
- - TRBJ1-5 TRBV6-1 TGTGCCAGCAGTGACCATAGCAATCAGCCCCAGCATTTT CASSDHSNQPQHF
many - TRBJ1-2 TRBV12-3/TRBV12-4 TGTGCCAGCAGTTTGGGAAACTATGGCTACACCTTC CASSLGNYGYTF
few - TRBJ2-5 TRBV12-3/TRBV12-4 TGTGCCAGCAGAGCCGGACAGTGGACCCAGTACTTC CASRAGQWTQYF
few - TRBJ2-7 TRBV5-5 TGTGCCAGCAGCTTTGTGGGGATCTGGTACGAGCAGTACTTC CASSFVGIWYEQYF
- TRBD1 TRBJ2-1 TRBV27 TGTGCCAGCAGTCCCAGGGCGGGACAGGGAGGCAATGAGCAGTTCTTC CASSPRAGQGGNEQFF
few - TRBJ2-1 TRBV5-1 TGCGCCAGCGGTGTCAGAGGGGCCTACAATGAGCAGTTCTTC CASGVRGAYNEQFF
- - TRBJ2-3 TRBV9 TGTGCCAGCAGTGTTACTATTCCCACAGATACGCAGTATTTT CASSVTIPTDTQYF
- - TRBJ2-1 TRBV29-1 TGCAGCGTTGAAGAGGGTAGCGCAGAGTGGAGCAATGAGCAGTTCTTC CSVEEGSAEWSNEQFF
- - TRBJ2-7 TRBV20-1 TGCAGTGCTTCGGAGGGGGGGACAGGAGAGCAGTACTTC CSASEGGTGEQYF
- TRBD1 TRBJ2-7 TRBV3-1 TGTGCCAGCACCGTGGGGACAGGAGGTGAGCAGTACTTC CASTVGTGGEQYF
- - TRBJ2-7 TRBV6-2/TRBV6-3 TGTGCCAGCAGTTACAGGGTTTACGAGCAGTACTTC CASSYRVYEQYF
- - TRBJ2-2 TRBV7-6 TGTGCCAGCAGCCTACCCTCCCGGGTAGCCGGGGAGCTGTTTTTT CASSLPSRVAGELFF
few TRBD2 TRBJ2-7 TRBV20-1 TGCAGTGCTAGAGATAGGCTAGCGGGGCGCACCTACGAGCAGTACTTC CSARDRLAGRTYEQYF
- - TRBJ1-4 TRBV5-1 TGCGCCAGCAGCCTGGGGGCTACAGGGATGATTGAAAAACTGTTTTTT CASSLGATGMIEKLFF
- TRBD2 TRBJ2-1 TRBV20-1 TGCAGTGCTAGACGCGGGAGGGCATATGAGCAGTTCTTC CSARRGRAYEQFF
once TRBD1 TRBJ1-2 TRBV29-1 TGCAGCGTTGAAGGGCAGGGGGAAATGGGCTACACCTTC CSVEGQGEMGYTF
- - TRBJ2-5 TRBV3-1 TGTGCCAGCAGCCCCCCGGGACTCGATGAGACCCAGTACTTC CASSPPGLDETQYF
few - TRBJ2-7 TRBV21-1 TGTGCCAGCAGTAACCGGGAGCTCTCCTACGAGCAGTACTTC CASSNRELSYEQYF
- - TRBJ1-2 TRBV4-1 TGCGCCAGCAGCCAGGCCCCTTCAGGGGAACGGGGCGGCTACACCTTC CASSQAPSGERGGYTF
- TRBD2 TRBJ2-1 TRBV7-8 TGTGCCAGCAGCCCAGTTTCTAGCGGATACAATGAGCAGTTCTTC CASSPVSSGYNEQFF
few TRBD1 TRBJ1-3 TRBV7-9 TGTGCCAGCAGCGACAGCCAGGGGGGCACCATATATTTT CASSDSQGGTIYF
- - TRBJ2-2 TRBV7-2 TGTGCCAGCAGCTACCCGGGACCTATCACCGGGGAGCTGTTTTTT CASSYPGPITGELFF
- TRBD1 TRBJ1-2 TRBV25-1 TGTGCCAGCAGCGGACCGGGACAGGGGTACTATGGCTACACCTTC CASSGPGQGYYGYTF
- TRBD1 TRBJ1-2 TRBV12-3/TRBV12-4 TGTGCCAGCAGTAAAGCCACAGGGGTACCTTATGGCTACACCTTC CASSKATGVPYGYTF
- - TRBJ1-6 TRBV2 TGTGCCAGCAGTGGAGAAGCGGACGGAAATTCACCCCTCCACTTT CASSGEADGNSPLHF
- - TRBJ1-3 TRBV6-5 TGTGCCAGCAGTTACTCGAAGGGGGGAAACACCATATATTTT CASSYSKGGNTIYF
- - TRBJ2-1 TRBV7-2 TGTGCCAGCAGCCCCGGGTCGGGCTACAATGAGCAGTTCTTC CASSPGSGYNEQFF
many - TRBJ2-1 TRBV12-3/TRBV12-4 TGTGCCAGCAGCCCCGGGACAGAGCAGTTCTTC CASSPGTEQFF
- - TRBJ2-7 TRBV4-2 TGTGCCAGCAGCCAAGCCCCTGAACAGGGGGGGATCTACGAGCAGTACTTC CASSQAPEQGGIYEQYF
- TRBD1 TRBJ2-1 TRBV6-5 TGTGCCAGCAGTTACTCGAATCCTTTCTCGGACAGGGCAGGGGAGCAGTTCTTC CASSYSNPFSDRAGEQFF
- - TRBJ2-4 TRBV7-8 TGTGCCAGCAGCTCCGACCAGGGCATTCAGTACTTC CASSSDQGIQYF
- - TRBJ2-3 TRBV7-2 TGTGCCAGCAGCTCCTATACGCAGTATTTT CASSSYTQYF
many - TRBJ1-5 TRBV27 TGTGCCAGCAGTTTATCGAAGGTTGGCGGGCCCCAGCATTTT CASSLSKVGGPQHF